This entry lists 14 T cell receptor beta chains sequenced from one sample in a study of shared clonotypes between healthy human individuals. The naive CD8 subset, CD45RO-negative cells positively selected for CCR7, excluded terminally differentiated effector memory CD45RA+ cells. Profiled with immunoSEQ multiplex PCR; TCRdb holds only in-frame clones, not every one. The repertoire has 500,000 to 700,000 clones, around 96% of them found once; the top ten carry about 0.11%. The sample comprised naive CD8+ T cells sorted from blood. These receptors were obtained from a woman in her 30s in good health.

CDR3 sequence reads: CASSFSLLADDPYEQYF. In DNA, the CDR3 is TGTGCCAGCAGTTTCTCCCTGCTAGCGGACGACCCCTACGAGCAGTACTTC. The rearrangement uses TRBV28 and TRBJ2-7; 7 nucleotides agree with TRBD2. The CDR3 length is 17 residues. The V and J ends lost 3 bases and 2 bases, in that order; junction bases with no gene match: 13. From germline, CDR1 is MDHEN and CDR2 SYDVKM.

The chain is built from TRBV28 and TRBJ2-7; 10 bases match TRBD2. Germline V CDR1 and CDR2: MDHEN, SYDVKM. This CDR3 is 15 amino acids long. V was pared by 0 bases and J by 6 bases, with 5 bases of the junction left unmatched. The CDR3 bases are TGTGCCAGCAGTTTATGGACTAGCGGGCCGGTCGAGCAGTACTTC. As protein: CASSLWTSGPVEQYF.

V usage is TRBV7-9 and J usage is TRBJ2-7, with 7 bases identical to TRBD2. In germline, CDR1 is SEHNR, CDR2 FQNEAQ (reference sequence). The CDR3 sequence is 14 residues long. After removal of 4 bases from V and 2 bases from J, the junction contained 5 bases not matched to a gene. CDR3 sequence reads: CASSSRDYPYEQYF. The DNA for the CDR3 is TGTGCCAGCAGCTCCCGGGACTACCCCTACGAGCAGTACTTC.

The genes are TRBV21-1 and TRBJ2-7. TRBV21-1 is an annotated pseudogene. This CDR3 has 13 residues. The CDR3 here is CASRRMFSYEQYF. The DNA for the CDR3 is TGTGCCAGCAGACGAATGTTCTCCTACGAGCAGTACTTC.

The chain joins TRBV28 to TRBJ2-4; 7 positions match TRBD2. Germline CDR1 reads MDHEN; CDR2 reads SYDVKM. Trimming cost V 2 bases and J 10 bases; bases outside gene matches: 11. This CDR3 comprises 15 residues. The CDR3 sequence: CASSLRTEREEIQYF. The CDR3 nucleotides are TGTGCCAGCAGTTTAAGAACAGAGCGGGAAGAAATTCAGTACTTC.

V is TRBV7-8 and J is TRBJ2-6; TRBD1 matches 9 bases. This CDR3 has 21 residues. V lost 7 bases, J lost 3 bases, and 22 bases stayed unmatched. The germline gives CDR1 SGHVS, CDR2 FQNEAQ. CDR3 sequence: CASTLGTVATGGAFGANVLTF. CDR3 bases: TGTGCCAGCACCCTTGGGACGGTGGCAACAGGGGGCGCTTTTGGGGCCAACGTCCTGACTTTC.

The rearrangement links TRBV6-5 to TRBJ2-2; D gene uncertain. The CDR3 runs to 15 residues. The germline V and J ends were trimmed by 0 bases and 1 base, with 6 bases remaining between them. Germline loops: CDR1 MNHEY, CDR2 SVGAGI. Here the CDR3 DNA reads TGTGCCAGCAGTTACTCGAAAGGGAACACCGGGGAGCTGTTTTTT. It specifies CASSYSKGNTGELFF.

The chain couples TRBV5-1 to TRBJ2-7, with TRBD2 as a possible D gene (6 bases). The germline V gene has CDR1 SGHRS and CDR2 YFSETQ. V gave up 1 base and J gave up 4 bases, with 21 bases separating them. The CDR3 loop spans 17 amino acids. The CDR3 nucleotides are TGCGCCAGCAGCTTGCTGCTTCGGGAGAGCTCCCTTTACGAGCAGTACTTC. Translated: CASSLLLRESSLYEQYF.

The chain couples TRBV5-6 to TRBJ2-5, with 10 nucleotides matching TRBD1. Germline V lookup: CDR1 SGHDT, CDR2 YYEEEE. With V trimmed by 0 bases and J by 2 bases, 4 bases remained unmatched. The CDR3 has 16 residues. CDR3 amino acids: CASSLGTGGPQETQYF. CDR3 sequence (DNA): TGTGCCAGCAGCTTGGGGACAGGGGGTCCTCAAGAGACCCAGTACTTC.

This chain connects TRBV10-3 to TRBJ2-7, with a possible D match to TRBD1 (5 bases). V dropped 6 bases and J dropped 5 bases, with 11 bases sitting between them. CDR3 length: 12 amino acids. CDR1 and CDR2 from the germline V gene are ENHRY and SYGVKD. CDR3 sequence: CAIRPDSNEQYF. CDR3 bases: TGTGCCATCAGGCCCGACAGTAACGAGCAGTACTTC.

V and J are TRBV6-7 and TRBJ2-5, with 9 nucleotides matching TRBD2. TRBV6-7 is filed as an ORF, its function uncertain. Unmatched junction bases numbered 10, after V lost 8 bases and J lost 3 bases. The CDR3 is 15 residues long. CDR3 amino acids: CASPTREREEETQYF. The CDR3 nucleotides are TGTGCCAGCCCCACTCGTGAGCGGGAGGAAGAGACCCAGTACTTC.

The count of this clone is one. This chain uses TRBV28 with TRBJ2-7, with unresolved D. The CDR3 has 15 residues. Germline assignment: CDR1 MDHEN and CDR2 SYDVKM. V gave up 4 bases and J gave up 1 base, with 14 bases separating them. CDR3 residues: CASSSGRHLSYEQYF. The DNA for the CDR3 is TGTGCCAGCAGTTCTGGACGCCATCTATCCTACGAGCAGTACTTC.

This chain connects TRBV27 to TRBJ2-7; a weak D match, TRBD2 (6 bases). V was shortened by 4 bases and J by 7 bases, with 14 bases between the two germline ends. The CDR3 extends over 13 amino acids. The germline V gene encodes CDR1 MNHEY and CDR2 SMNVEV (reference sequence). CDR3 in amino acids: CASSSGTGIEQYF. For the CDR3, the DNA is TGTGCCAGCAGTTCCGGGACTGGGATAGAGCAGTACTTC.

This chain uses TRBV29-1 with TRBJ2-3; possible D gene TRBD2, 5 bases. V was shortened by 7 bases and J by 13 bases, with 18 bases between the two germline ends. The germline V gene encodes CDR1 SQVTM and CDR2 ANQGSEA. The CDR3 covers 11 residues. The chain's CDR3 is CSAEKALEKYF. CDR3 DNA: TGCAGCGCCGAGAAGGCACTAGAGAAGTATTTT.